The 12 T cell receptor beta chains in this list originate from one sample, sequenced in a study of blood T cell repertoires in COVID-19 (dated by TCRdb to about 2020). Libraries were prepared through the immunoSEQ multiplex PCR assay. The source is immuneACCESS, and TCRdb retained only in-frame sequences with V and J called. Part of the clones is not carried over; for the studies checked, unresolved V genes explain less than half of this, and the remainder is unexplained. This sample holds more than 90,000 clones; 86% were observed only once. The ten largest clonotypes hold 7.5% to 9% of the sample. The sample taken for sequencing was peripheral blood. The receptors were sampled from a man aged 65 to 79 who had recovered from COVID-19.

The gene calls are TRBV5-6 and TRBJ2-1, with 8 positions matching TRBD2. Trimming at V came to 4 bases and at J to 7 bases, leaving 13 bases not matched to a gene. CDR1 SGHDT and CDR2 YYEEEE come from the germline V gene. The CDR3 runs 16 residues. The CDR3 reads CASSMEGSGRNNEQFF. The CDR3 DNA reads as TGTGCCAGCAGCATGGAGGGGAGCGGGAGAAATAATGAGCAGTTCTTC.

This clone was counted between two and nine times. V is TRBV6-1 and J is TRBJ1-2; 9 bases fit TRBD1. CDR1 and CDR2 (germline): MNHNS, SASEGT. This CDR3 has 16 residues. J gave up 7 bases and V 2 bases, and 11 bases lay outside the gene matches. CDR3 sequence: CASSEPTHRGRGGYTF. The CDR3 DNA is TGTGCCAGCAGTGAACCCACCCACAGGGGGCGGGGTGGCTACACCTTC.

Only one count was recorded for this clone. The chain couples TRBV28 to TRBJ2-4; TRBD1 agrees at 10 bases. CDR1 is MDHEN, CDR2 SYDVKM, per germline. CDR3 size: 15 residues. V dropped 6 bases and J dropped 0; count of bases not matched to a gene: 2. CDR3 region: CASSRTGGAKNIQYF. The DNA of the CDR3 is TGTGCCAGCAGCAGGACAGGGGGAGCCAAAAACATTCAGTACTTC.

The chain's CDR3 is CASRSLAALVNEQFF. The CDR3 DNA reads as TGTGCCAGCAGATCTCTAGCGGCCCTAGTGAATGAGCAGTTCTTC. This rearrangement joins TRBV6-6 to TRBJ2-1; 7 bases line up with TRBD2. The CDR3 length is 15 residues. V trimming: 6 bases; J trimming: 7 bases; junction bases outside the gene matches: 12. The germline gives CDR1 MNHNY, CDR2 SVGAGI (reference sequence).

This clone was found many times. The chain recombines TRBV28 with TRBJ1-3; no clear D. This CDR3 is built from 14 residues. The V end was cut by 3 bases, the J end by 4 bases, with 10 bases between. CDR1 and CDR2 from the germline V gene are MDHEN and SYDVKM. The CDR3 reads CASSFAGIGNTIYF. The CDR3 nucleotides read TGTGCCAGCAGTTTCGCGGGGATAGGAAACACCATATATTTT.

The chain uses TRBV2 and TRBJ1-1; D may be TRBD1 (6 bases). Germline CDR1 is SNHLY and CDR2 is FYNNEI. V shed 7 bases and J shed 0 bases, with 12 bases lying between them. CDR3 size: 14 residues. The CDR3 coding sequence is TGTGCCAGCACTAAACAGGGTATGAACACTGAAGCTTTCTTT. This translates into CASTKQGMNTEAFF.

This clone was found a few times. The chain recombines TRBV25-1 with TRBJ2-3; 7 nucleotides line up with TRBD1. V gave up 4 bases and J gave up 3 bases; unmatched junction bases: 4. The CDR3 extends over 14 amino acids. The germline CDR1 and CDR2 sequences are MGHDK and SYGVNS. The CDR3 coding sequence is TGTGCCAGCAGTGGAGACAGGGATACAGATACGCAGTATTTT. Protein sequence: CASSGDRDTDTQYF.

The J gene is TRBJ2-1, the V gene TRBV5-4, with 8 bases fitting TRBD2. The CDR3 has 16 amino acids. The V segment lost 1 base and the J segment 6 bases; nucleotides outside the gene matches: 9. Per the germline V gene, CDR1 is SGHNT and CDR2 is YYREEE (reference sequence). CDR3: CASSLLITSGSNEQFF. The CDR3 coding sequence is TGTGCCAGCAGCTTGCTAATAACTAGCGGATCCAATGAGCAGTTCTTC. Drawing the rest from reference TRBV5-4 and TRBJ2-1, the complete variable domain is ETGVTQSPTHLIKTRGQQVTLRCSSQSGHNTVSWYQQALGQGPQFIFQYYREEENGRGNFPPRFSGLQFPNYSSELNVNALELDDSALYLCASSLLITSGSNEQFFGPGTRLTVL.

J is TRBJ1-6 and V is TRBV3-1 (or the pseudogene TRBV3-2), with a possible D match to TRBD1 (6 bases). Germline CDR1 and CDR2: LGHDT and YNNKEL (reference sequence). V was shortened by 2 bases and J by 9 bases, with 17 bases between the two germline ends. The CDR3 runs 16 residues. The CDR3 DNA reads as TGTGCCAGCAGCCAATCCTTCGGGGGGGCAAGTTCACCCCTCCACTTT. As protein: CASSQSFGGASSPLHF.

The rearrangement links TRBV4-2 to TRBJ2-5; 8 nucleotides match TRBD2. The length of the CDR3 is 15 residues. Germline values: CDR1 LGHNA, CDR2 YNFKEQ. V trimming: 5 bases; J trimming: 2 bases; junction bases outside the gene matches: 7. The CDR3 loop is CASSESGGSQETQYF. The CDR3, as DNA: TGTGCCAGCAGCGAAAGCGGGGGATCTCAAGAGACCCAGTACTTC.

This chain links TRBV5-1 with TRBJ1-2; 8 bases map to TRBD1. This CDR3 spans 16 amino acids. The trim removed 3 bases at V and 7 bases at J, leaving 14 bases unmatched. Germline assignment: CDR1 SGHRS and CDR2 YFSETQ. This CDR3 reads CASSSGTGNPFSGYTF. In nucleotides, the CDR3 is TGCGCCAGCAGCTCCGGGACAGGAAACCCCTTCTCTGGCTACACCTTC.

The chain couples TRBV5-1 to TRBJ1-5, with D tentatively TRBD1 (6 bases). The CDR3 is made up of 15 amino acids. The V gene's germline CDR1 is SGHRS and CDR2 YFSETQ. V lost 0 bases, J lost 2 bases, and 9 bases lay in between. The DNA for the CDR3 is TGCGCCAGCAGCTTGGTGGCAGGGGGCAATCAGCCCCAGCATTTT. It translates to CASSLVAGGNQPQHF.